The T cell receptor (beta chain) under discussion was sequenced for a study of graft-versus-host responses after intestinal transplantation. In the study overall: Anti-thymocyte globulin induction was given to all recipients, followed by tacrolimus and steroids for around three years. Study-wide results and caveats: Allografts from individuals with graft-donor T cell macrochimerism displayed high graft-versus-host to host-versus-graft clonal ratios.

Using immunoSEQ multiplex PCR, the repertoire was profiled, and TCRdb retains in-frame clones only, with some absent. This table holds tens of thousands of clones, 91% found once. To note about this clone: Its antigen remains unknown.

Specimen: unstimulated CD4+ T cells sorted from spleen or lymph node cells, collected before intestinal transplant. The receptor was isolated from a human donor who received an intestinal transplant.

The CDR3 nucleotides read TGTGCCAGCAGCTCACGGACTGTCCGGGAGACCCAGTACTTC. Protein: CASSSRTVRETQYF. J is TRBJ2-5 and V is TRBV7-2, with D tentatively TRBD2 (5 bases). This CDR3 contains 14 residues. V shed 4 bases and J shed 5 bases, with 14 bases lying between them. Germline V gene data show CDR1 as SGHTA and CDR2 as FQGNSA.